A selection of T cell receptor beta chains follows, all from one sample in a study of cytomegalovirus exposure and HLA in healthy donors. Generated by immunoSEQ multiplex PCR, the TCRdb table keeps only in-frame clones and is missing some. The sample comprises 200,000 to 250,000 clones, roughly 87% of which are singletons, and over 5% rests with the top ten. Material for sequencing was PBMCs. The receptors stem from a woman aged 40 to 49 in good health and CMV-seropositive. Both conserved end residues are part of each CDR3. The order of the fields is J gene, D gene, clone size, V gene, CDR3 protein, CDR3 DNA. The D gene is left open where the match is weak. A row's size may be missing; if present it is once, few, many or a size class.

j_gene: TRBJ2-2
d_gene: TRBD2
abundance: NA
v_gene: TRBV19
CDR3aa: CASSISGLAGGMTGELFF
CDR3nt: TGTGCCAGTAGTATATCGGGACTAGCGGGGGGTATGACCGGGGAGCTGTTTTTT

j_gene: TRBJ2-7
d_gene: NA
abundance: NA
v_gene: TRBV7-2
CDR3aa: CASSLASSYEQYF
CDR3nt: TGTGCCAGCAGCTTAGCTAGTTCGTACGAGCAGTACTTC

j_gene: TRBJ2-5
d_gene: NA
abundance: NA
v_gene: TRBV6-5
CDR3aa: CASSYTGTQYF
CDR3nt: TGTGCCAGCAGTTATACGGGGACCCAGTACTTC

j_gene: TRBJ2-3
d_gene: TRBD2
abundance: NA
v_gene: TRBV5-5
CDR3aa: CASSLATSGRGDTQYF
CDR3nt: TGTGCCAGCAGCTTGGCTACTAGCGGGAGGGGGGATACGCAGTATTTT

j_gene: TRBJ2-5
d_gene: TRBD2
abundance: NA
v_gene: TRBV7-2
CDR3aa: CASSLEWVSGRETQYF
CDR3nt: TGTGCCAGCAGCTTAGAGTGGGTTAGCGGGAGGGAGACCCAGTACTTC

j_gene: TRBJ1-1
d_gene: TRBD1
abundance: NA
v_gene: TRBV10-3
CDR3aa: CAISESRDRGHTEAFF
CDR3nt: TGTGCCATCAGTGAGTCCCGGGACAGGGGGCATACTGAAGCTTTCTTT

j_gene: TRBJ1-4
d_gene: NA
abundance: few
v_gene: TRBV9
CDR3aa: CASSVKGAGNEKLFF
CDR3nt: TGTGCCAGCAGCGTAAAGGGAGCGGGGAATGAAAAACTGTTTTTT

j_gene: TRBJ2-7
d_gene: NA
abundance: NA
v_gene: TRBV27
CDR3aa: CASTTQGSYEQYF
CDR3nt: TGTGCCAGCACGACTCAGGGCTCCTACGAGCAGTACTTC

j_gene: TRBJ1-5
d_gene: NA
abundance: NA
v_gene: TRBV28
CDR3aa: CASRPSRGAHQPQHF
CDR3nt: TGTGCCAGCAGACCCAGCAGGGGTGCTCATCAGCCCCAGCATTTT

j_gene: TRBJ1-4
d_gene: TRBD1
abundance: NA
v_gene: TRBV5-5
CDR3aa: CASSSAGGAPQNEKLFF
CDR3nt: TGTGCCAGCAGCTCTGCAGGGGGCGCTCCCCAGAATGAAAAACTGTTTTTT

j_gene: TRBJ2-5
d_gene: NA
abundance: NA
v_gene: TRBV5-4
CDR3aa: CASTIRGGQETQYF
CDR3nt: TGTGCCAGCACGATTAGGGGGGGTCAAGAGACCCAGTACTTC

j_gene: TRBJ1-3
d_gene: NA
abundance: NA
v_gene: TRBV2
CDR3aa: CASSKLTGSGNTIYF
CDR3nt: TGTGCCAGCAGCAAGCTAACAGGATCTGGAAACACCATATATTTT

j_gene: TRBJ2-5
d_gene: NA
abundance: NA
v_gene: TRBV7-3
CDR3aa: CASSLQGAETQYF
CDR3nt: TGTGCCAGCAGCCTACAGGGCGCAGAGACCCAGTACTTC

j_gene: TRBJ2-7
d_gene: NA
abundance: NA
v_gene: TRBV5-6
CDR3aa: CASSYLMVPYEQYF
CDR3nt: TGTGCCAGCAGCTACCTAATGGTTCCCTACGAGCAGTACTTC

j_gene: TRBJ2-2
d_gene: NA
abundance: NA
v_gene: TRBV30
CDR3aa: CAWSVQGLVFHTGELFF
CDR3nt: TGTGCCTGGAGTGTACAGGGTCTCGTTTTTCACACCGGGGAGCTGTTTTTT

j_gene: TRBJ1-2
d_gene: NA
abundance: NA
v_gene: TRBV7-2
CDR3aa: CASSLRREGGGYTF
CDR3nt: TGTGCCAGCAGCTTACGCAGGGAGGGGGGTGGCTACACCTTC

j_gene: TRBJ1-5
d_gene: TRBD1
abundance: few
v_gene: TRBV4-1
CDR3aa: CASSQDQDRGTQPQHF
CDR3nt: TGCGCCAGCAGCCAAGACCAGGACAGGGGCACTCAGCCCCAGCATTTT

j_gene: TRBJ2-5
d_gene: NA
abundance: NA
v_gene: TRBV19
CDR3aa: CASSIGGASGQETQYF
CDR3nt: TGTGCCAGTAGTATAGGGGGTGCGAGCGGCCAAGAGACCCAGTACTTC

j_gene: TRBJ2-7
d_gene: NA
abundance: NA
v_gene: TRBV19
CDR3aa: CASSIAAGPGNEQYF
CDR3nt: TGTGCCAGTAGTATAGCCGCGGGTCCTGGGAACGAGCAGTACTTC

j_gene: TRBJ2-5
d_gene: TRBD2
abundance: few
v_gene: TRBV13
CDR3aa: CASSMTSGVGETQYF
CDR3nt: TGTGCCAGCAGCATGACTAGCGGGGTAGGAGAGACCCAGTACTTC

j_gene: TRBJ1-5
d_gene: TRBD1
abundance: NA
v_gene: TRBV7-2
CDR3aa: CASSENRGGNQPQHF
CDR3nt: TGTGCCAGCAGCGAGAACAGGGGTGGCAATCAGCCCCAGCATTTT

j_gene: TRBJ1-1
d_gene: NA
abundance: NA
v_gene: TRBV11-2
CDR3aa: CASSLATEAFF
CDR3nt: TGTGCCAGCAGCCTGGCCACTGAAGCTTTCTTT

j_gene: TRBJ1-2
d_gene: TRBD1
abundance: few
v_gene: TRBV27
CDR3aa: CASSPLGTGVGSSYGYTF
CDR3nt: TGTGCCAGCAGTCCGCTGGGGACAGGGGTGGGGTCTAGCTATGGCTACACCTTC

j_gene: TRBJ1-2
d_gene: TRBD1
abundance: NA
v_gene: TRBV5-1
CDR3aa: CASSLVAGGVNYGYTF
CDR3nt: TGCGCCAGCAGCTTGGTGGCAGGGGGCGTTAACTATGGCTACACCTTC

j_gene: TRBJ2-7
d_gene: TRBD1
abundance: NA
v_gene: TRBV5-1
CDR3aa: CASSSDRGKGYEQYF
CDR3nt: TGCGCCAGCAGCTCGGACAGGGGGAAGGGCTACGAGCAGTACTTC

j_gene: TRBJ1-1
d_gene: TRBD1
abundance: NA
v_gene: TRBV5-1
CDR3aa: CASIRGQGYTEAFF
CDR3nt: TGCGCCAGCATCCGAGGACAGGGTTACACTGAAGCTTTCTTT

j_gene: TRBJ1-5
d_gene: TRBD1
abundance: NA
v_gene: TRBV4-1
CDR3aa: CASSQEGQVYQPQHF
CDR3nt: TGCGCCAGCAGCCAAGAGGGACAGGTTTATCAGCCCCAGCATTTT

j_gene: TRBJ1-1
d_gene: TRBD1
abundance: NA
v_gene: TRBV6-1
CDR3aa: CASSFWTGNTEAFF
CDR3nt: TGTGCCAGCAGTTTTTGGACAGGCAACACTGAAGCTTTCTTT

j_gene: TRBJ1-2
d_gene: NA
abundance: NA
v_gene: TRBV6-1
CDR3aa: CASSLSTGMGGYTF
CDR3nt: TGTGCCAGCAGTCTTTCCACAGGGATGGGGGGCTACACCTTC

j_gene: TRBJ2-7
d_gene: NA
abundance: NA
v_gene: TRBV6-5
CDR3aa: CASSKGAGGSYEQYF
CDR3nt: TGTGCCAGCAGTAAGGGAGCGGGTGGCTCCTACGAGCAGTACTTC

j_gene: TRBJ2-1
d_gene: TRBD2
abundance: NA
v_gene: TRBV2
CDR3aa: CASSGDSGGYNEQFF
CDR3nt: TGTGCCAGCAGTGGGGATAGCGGGGGCTACAATGAGCAGTTCTTC

j_gene: TRBJ2-7
d_gene: TRBD2
abundance: once
v_gene: TRBV5-6
CDR3aa: CASSYTAGGSSTPF
CDR3nt: TGTGCCAGCAGCTACACGGCGGGGGGCTCCTCGACGCCCTTC

j_gene: TRBJ2-6
d_gene: TRBD1
abundance: NA
v_gene: TRBV28
CDR3aa: CASRPPGQGSGANVLTF
CDR3nt: TGTGCCAGCAGGCCTCCGGGACAGGGCTCTGGGGCCAACGTCCTGACTTTC

j_gene: TRBJ1-5
d_gene: NA
abundance: NA
v_gene: TRBV10-3
CDR3aa: CAISEGPGGSQPQHF
CDR3nt: TGTGCCATCAGTGAGGGACCCGGGGGTTCTCAGCCCCAGCATTTT

j_gene: TRBJ1-1
d_gene: NA
abundance: NA
v_gene: TRBV9
CDR3aa: CASKIAGDTEAFF
CDR3nt: TGTGCCAGCAAGATTGCGGGGGACACTGAAGCTTTCTTT

j_gene: TRBJ1-1
d_gene: TRBD1
abundance: NA
v_gene: TRBV6-1
CDR3aa: CASSERGTGNTEAFF
CDR3nt: TGTGCCAGCAGTGAACGTGGGACAGGGAACACTGAAGCTTTCTTT

j_gene: TRBJ2-3
d_gene: NA
abundance: NA
v_gene: TRBV10-3
CDR3aa: CAITGTGMTDTQYF
CDR3nt: TGTGCCATCACCGGCACGGGAATGACAGATACGCAGTATTTT

j_gene: TRBJ2-1
d_gene: TRBD1
abundance: once
v_gene: TRBV7-2
CDR3aa: CASSTDRANNEQFF
CDR3nt: TGTGCCAGCAGCACGGACAGGGCAAACAATGAGCAGTTCTTC

j_gene: TRBJ2-7
d_gene: NA
abundance: NA
v_gene: TRBV5-8
CDR3aa: CASSHPGPYEQYF
CDR3nt: TGTGCCAGCAGCCACCCAGGCCCCTACGAGCAGTACTTC

j_gene: TRBJ2-7
d_gene: NA
abundance: NA
v_gene: TRBV7-8
CDR3aa: CASSLGQLRSYEQYF
CDR3nt: TGTGCCAGCAGCTTAGGGCAGCTGAGGTCCTACGAGCAGTACTTC

j_gene: TRBJ2-1
d_gene: NA
abundance: NA
v_gene: TRBV6-5
CDR3aa: CASSYAAGAVNERFF
CDR3nt: TGTGCCAGCAGTTACGCGGCGGGGGCCGTAAATGAGCGGTTCTTC

j_gene: TRBJ2-7
d_gene: NA
abundance: NA
v_gene: TRBV7-6
CDR3aa: CASSRTNSYEQYF
CDR3nt: TGTGCCAGCAGCCGAACTAACTCCTACGAGCAGTACTTC

j_gene: TRBJ1-1
d_gene: TRBD1
abundance: NA
v_gene: TRBV19
CDR3aa: CASSITGGGTEAFF
CDR3nt: TGTGCCAGTAGTATAACAGGGGGTGGTACTGAAGCTTTCTTT

j_gene: TRBJ2-2
d_gene: TRBD1
abundance: NA
v_gene: TRBV6-5
CDR3aa: CASSRTGQGTGELFF
CDR3nt: TGTGCCAGCAGTCGGACAGGGCAGGGCACCGGGGAGCTGTTTTTT

j_gene: TRBJ1-2
d_gene: NA
abundance: NA
v_gene: TRBV4-3
CDR3aa: CASSQAMGGIGGYTF
CDR3nt: TGCGCCAGCAGCCAAGCAATGGGGGGTATTGGTGGCTACACCTTC

j_gene: TRBJ1-5
d_gene: NA
abundance: NA
v_gene: TRBV27
CDR3aa: CASSRNFNQPQHF
CDR3nt: TGTGCCAGCAGTCGAAACTTCAATCAGCCCCAGCATTTT

j_gene: TRBJ2-2
d_gene: NA
abundance: NA
v_gene: TRBV7-3
CDR3aa: CASSLMPGVTGELFF
CDR3nt: TGTGCCAGCAGCTTAATGCCCGGAGTCACCGGGGAGCTGTTTTTT

j_gene: TRBJ2-7
d_gene: TRBD2
abundance: once
v_gene: TRBV11-2
CDR3aa: CASSTTSGSYEQYF
CDR3nt: TGTGCCAGCAGCACCACTAGCGGGAGTTACGAGCAGTACTTC

j_gene: TRBJ2-5
d_gene: TRBD2
abundance: NA
v_gene: TRBV4-2
CDR3aa: CASSQTGGGRAFWYQETQYF
CDR3nt: TGTGCCAGCAGCCAAACGGGAGGCGGGAGGGCCTTCTGGTACCAAGAGACCCAGTACTTC